Below, 26 T cell receptor beta chains from the same sample are listed, as sequenced in a study of T cells in localized non-small cell lung cancer. Clones were read by immunoSEQ multiplex PCR, and TCRdb kept only the in-frame ones, dropping some. The sample consists of under 2,000 clones, approximately 25% of them appearing once. This sample comprised normal lung tissue next to the tumor, obtained before any cancer treatment. Receptors originate from a male donor at least 60 years old with stage II squamous cell lung carcinoma.

There are a few counts of this clone. The genes are TRBV11-3 and TRBJ2-7; D is undetermined. This CDR3 is built from 14 residues. Trimming pared 3 bases from V and 2 bases from J, leaving 11 bases between. Germline V gives CDR1 SGHNT, CDR2 YENEEA. The CDR3 is CASSFADKPYEQYF. Here the CDR3 DNA reads TGTGCCAGCAGCTTCGCCGACAAACCCTACGAGCAGTACTTC.

V usage is TRBV10-2 and J usage is TRBJ2-7; perhaps TRBD2 as D (6 bases). The CDR3 has 15 amino acids. Trimming took 0 bases from V and 4 from J, leaving 13 bases between them. CDR1 is WSHSY, CDR2 SAAADI, per germline. The CDR3 DNA reads as TGCGCCAGCAGTGAGTCGGCGGGATATCGTTACGAGCAGTACTTC. Protein: CASSESAGYRYEQYF.

The J gene is TRBJ1-1, the V gene TRBV15; D gene uncertain. The V end lost 4 bases, the J end lost 3 bases, and 12 bases lay between the germline ends. This CDR3 is 14 amino acids long. Germline CDR1 and CDR2: LNHNV and YYDKDF (reference sequence). The CDR3 here is CATSTSPGYTEAFF. The DNA for the CDR3 is TGTGCCACCAGCACATCCCCGGGTTACACTGAAGCTTTCTTT. The full variable domain, with the rest looked up from reference TRBV15 and TRBJ1-1, is DAMVIQNPRYQVTQFGKPVTLSCSQTLNHNVMYWYQQKSSQAPKLLFHYYDKDFNNEADTPDNFQSRRPNTSFCFLDIRSPGLGDTAMYLCATSTSPGYTEAFFGQGTRLTVV.

This clone was observed a handful of times. The chain recombines TRBV12-5 with TRBJ2-7; D possibly corresponds to TRBD1 (6 bases). Per germline, CDR1 LGHNT and CDR2 FRNRAP. The ends were cut back, 6 bases at V and 3 bases at J, with 15 bases in the middle. The CDR3 spans 14 residues. The CDR3 spells CASGRGSMDYEQYF. The CDR3 bases are TGTGCTAGTGGCAGGGGTTCGATGGACTACGAGCAGTACTTC. The full variable domain, with the rest looked up from reference TRBV12-5 and TRBJ2-7, is DARVTQTPRHKVTEMGQEVTMRCQPILGHNTVFWYRQTMMQGLELLAYFRNRAPLDDSGMPKDRFSAEMPDATLATLKIQPSEPRDSAVYFCASGRGSMDYEQYFGPGTRLTVT.

This clone was picked up a small number of times. The chain links TRBV7-4 to TRBJ2-7; D might be TRBD1 (5 bases). The CDR3 contains 14 residues. Trimming left V 2 bases short and J 1 base short, with 9 bases between. Germline V gives CDR1 SGHVT, CDR2 SQSDAQ. CDR3 nucleotides: TGTGCCAGCAGCTTAAGTCAGGGTTCCTACGAGCAGTACTTC. Translation gives CASSLSQGSYEQYF.

This clone was observed a single time. This chain links TRBV19 with TRBJ2-5; 7 bases are shared with TRBD1. This CDR3 spans 15 amino acids. The ends lost 1 base at V and 1 base at J; junction bases unmatched: 3. Germline-derived CDR1 and CDR2 are LNHDA and SQIVND (reference sequence). The CDR3 DNA reads as TGTGCCAGTAGTATAGCCCGGGACAGCCAAGAGACCCAGTACTTC. It is translated as CASSIARDSQETQYF.

This clone qualifies as large. V and J are TRBV28 and TRBJ1-4; 7 bases agree with TRBD1. The trim removed 3 bases at V and 8 bases at J, leaving 3 bases unmatched. Looked up from germline, CDR1 is MDHEN and CDR2 is SYDVKM. This CDR3 region has 13 residues. CDR3 nucleotide sequence: TGTGCCAGCAGTTTGACAGGGCTCGAAAAACTGTTTTTT. Residues: CASSLTGLEKLFF.

This clone showed up just a few times. V is TRBV6-8 and J is TRBJ1-1, with unresolved D. Trimming left V 6 bases short and J 3 bases short, with 20 bases between. The CDR3 is 16 amino acids. CDR1 is MNHGY, CDR2 SAAAGT, per germline. CDR3 region: CASRIRRAPGDTEAFF. CDR3 DNA sequence: TGTGCCAGCAGGATTAGGCGGGCACCCGGGGACACTGAAGCTTTCTTT.

This clone was seen only a few times. This sequence joins TRBV12-2 and TRBJ2-1; TRBD2 is the table's D call, not checked against the DNA. TRBV12-2 constitutes a pseudogene. The CDR3 extends over 19 amino acids. Written as DNA, the CDR3 is TGTGCAAGTCGCGCCCCGGTGTTCCTGCCTCGACGGGGGGGCCGTACGCAGTTCTTC. Translated: CASRAPVFLPRRGGRTQFF.

By its share, this clone is medium-sized. This chain connects TRBV9 to TRBJ2-2; perhaps TRBD2 as D (5 bases). This CDR3 contains 15 residues. Germline CDR1 and CDR2: SGDLS and YYNGEE. V was clipped by 0 bases and J by 2 bases, with 8 bases between them. CDR3 loop: CASSVDGVNTGELFF. In nucleotides, the CDR3 is TGTGCCAGCAGCGTAGACGGGGTAAACACCGGGGAGCTGTTTTTT.

Relative to its sample, this clone is medium-sized. This chain connects TRBV11-3 to TRBJ1-6; D remains unclear. Trimming cost V 2 bases and J 0 bases, with 8 bases left between them. CDR1 is SGHNT and CDR2 is YENEEA in the germline V gene. This CDR3 contains 16 residues. This CDR3 is CASSLSRSSYNSPLHF. The CDR3 DNA reads as TGTGCCAGCAGCTTATCGCGTAGCTCCTATAATTCACCCCTCCACTTT.

The genes are TRBV29-1 and TRBJ2-1; 8 bases agree with TRBD2. The length of the CDR3 is 13 residues. V lost 0 bases and J lost 9; bases outside the gene matches: 4. Germline V gene lookup returns CDR1 SQVTM and CDR2 ANQGSEA. Here the CDR3 reads CSVEDRLATEQFF. DNA of the CDR3: TGCAGCGTTGAAGATAGACTAGCGACTGAGCAGTTCTTC.

This clone was seen a few times. This chain links TRBV16 with TRBJ1-3; tentative D call: TRBD1 (6 bases). V gave up 1 base and J gave up 3 bases, with 13 bases separating them. Germline V gene sequence: CDR1 KGHSY, CDR2 FQNENV. The CDR3 runs to 16 residues. This chain's CDR3 is CASSQLSTGVGNTIYF. CDR3 DNA sequence: TGTGCCAGCAGCCAATTGTCGACAGGAGTTGGAAACACCATATATTTT. The variable domain in full, completed from reference TRBV16 and TRBJ1-3, reads GEEVAQTPKHLVRGEGQKAKLYCAPIKGHSYVFWYQQVLKNEFKFLISFQNENVFDETGMPKERFSAKCLPNSPCSLEIQATKLEDSAVYFCASSQLSTGVGNTIYFGEGSWLTVV.

This clone was observed a handful of times. This chain joins TRBV9 and TRBJ2-1; D may correspond to TRBD1 or TRBD2 (6 bases each). V lost 6 bases and J lost 2, with 15 bases in between. Germline CDR1 reads SGDLS; CDR2 reads YYNGEE. This CDR3 has 15 residues. The CDR3 loop reads CASTPEGVPYNEQFF. CDR3 nucleotide sequence: TGTGCCAGCACCCCGGAGGGGGTCCCCTACAATGAGCAGTTCTTC. Full variable domain (missing parts from reference TRBV9 and TRBJ2-1): DSGVTQTPKHLITATGQRVTLRCSPRSGDLSVYWYQQSLDQGLQFLIQYYNGEERAKGNILERFSAQQFPDLHSELNLSSLELGDSALYFCASTPEGVPYNEQFFGPGTRLTVL.

The rearrangement joins TRBV6-8 to TRBJ1-1; the match to TRBD1 covers 9 bases. The CDR3 spans 16 residues. With V trimmed by 10 bases and J by 3 bases, 15 bases remained unmatched. The germline gives CDR1 MNHGY, CDR2 SAAAGT. CDR3 sequence: CAISTNLDRGDTEAFF. DNA for the CDR3: TGTGCCATCTCCACGAACCTCGACAGGGGGGACACTGAAGCTTTCTTT.

In nucleotides, the CDR3 is TGCGCCAGCAGCTTGACCAGGAGTGGAAACACCATATATTTT. Amino acid sequence: CASSLTRSGNTIYF. The rearrangement links TRBV5-1 to TRBJ1-3; D unclear. Trimming stripped 1 base from V and 3 bases from J, with 8 bases between. The CDR3 totals 14 residues. The V gene's germline CDR1 is SGHRS and CDR2 YFSETQ.

This clone was picked up a small number of times. The V call is TRBV7-6, the J call TRBJ2-2, with D possibly being TRBD1 (6 bases). CDR1 is SGHVS, CDR2 FNYEAQ, per germline. This CDR3 has 16 amino acids. V was cut by 3 bases and J by 1 base, with 12 bases left in between. Here the CDR3 DNA reads TGTGCCAGCAGCTTGAAGGCCAGGGGGAACACCGGGGAGCTGTTTTTT. Translation gives CASSLKARGNTGELFF. Supplemented by reference TRBV7-6 and TRBJ2-2, the full variable domain reads GAGVSQSPRYKVTKRGQDVALRCDPISGHVSLYWYRQALGQGPEFLTYFNYEAQQDKSGLPNDRFSAERPEGSISTLTIQRTEQRDSAMYRCASSLKARGNTGELFFGEGSRLTVL.

This clone is medium-sized by share. CDR3 amino acids: CASRTGTGNTEAFF. The CDR3 region has the DNA TGTGCCAGCAGGACAGGAACGGGGAACACTGAAGCTTTCTTT. This chain joins TRBV9 and TRBJ1-1; D is possibly TRBD1 (6 bases). V lost 5 bases, J lost 1 base, and 12 bases lay in between. Germline V gene data show CDR1 as SGDLS and CDR2 as YYNGEE. The CDR3 consists of 14 residues.

Only a few counts were recorded for this clone. This CDR3 reads CASSLVGMGYTF. The CDR3 bases are TGTGCCAGCAGCTTAGTTGGAATGGGCTACACCTTC. This rearrangement joins TRBV9 to TRBJ1-2; no definite D call. This CDR3 contains 12 residues. CDR1 and CDR2 from the germline V gene are SGDLS and YYNGEE. The ends were cut back, 4 bases at V and 8 bases at J, with 12 bases in the middle.

The chain recombines TRBV19 with TRBJ2-2; no reliable D call. This CDR3 is 15 amino acids long. Germline V gene lookup returns CDR1 LNHDA and CDR2 SQIVND (reference sequence). Trimming stripped 3 bases from V and 4 bases from J, with 12 bases between. Here the CDR3 DNA reads TGTGCCAGTAGTATGATGTCAGGAGTCACCGGGGAGCTGTTTTTT. This gives the protein CASSMMSGVTGELFF.

The gene calls are TRBV10-2 and TRBJ2-3, with 13 bases aligning to TRBD2. The CDR3 extends over 15 amino acids. Trimming removed 7 bases from V and 2 bases from J; junction bases left unmatched: 3. Germline-derived CDR1 and CDR2 are WSHSY and SAAADI. CDR3 in DNA: TGCGCCAGCAAGGGGACTAGCGGGGCCACAGATACGCAGTATTTT. It codes for CASKGTSGATDTQYF.

This clone was seen more than once but under ten times. The chain is built from TRBV6-7 and TRBJ2-3, with 9 positions matching TRBD2. TRBV6-7 is assigned to the ORF class and has an uncertain function. This CDR3 is built from 15 residues. The ends lost 6 bases at V and 3 bases at J; junction bases unmatched: 7. The CDR3 sequence: CASSLAGGPTDTQYF. The DNA of the CDR3 is TGTGCCAGCAGCTTGGCGGGGGGGCCGACAGATACGCAGTATTTT.

The rearrangement links TRBV15 to TRBJ1-5, with 7 bases that match TRBD1. CDR3 length: 18 residues. Germline CDR1 LNHNV, CDR2 YYDKDF (reference sequence). V was clipped by 0 bases and J by 6 bases; unmatched bases: 14. CDR3 DNA: TGTGCCACCAGCAGAGATGCCCCTTTTGACAGGGAAGGTCAGCCCCAGCATTTT. This encodes CATSRDAPFDREGQPQHF.

This clone was counted a few times. Other DNA sequences in this sample translate to the same CDR3. This chain links TRBV28 with TRBJ2-2, with 7 positions matching TRBD1. The germline CDR1 and CDR2 sequences are MDHEN and SYDVKM. Trimming cost V 9 bases and J 6 bases; bases outside gene matches: 4. The CDR3 spans 12 residues. The CDR3 DNA follows: TGTGCCAGTAGAGGACAGGCCGGGGAGCTGTTTTTT. Amino acids: CASRGQAGELFF.

The CDR3 protein is CASSQGGVGEKLFF. As DNA, the CDR3 is TGTGCCAGCAGCCAGGGAGGGGTTGGTGAAAAACTGTTTTTT. This chain connects TRBV11-3 to TRBJ1-4; D perhaps matches TRBD1 (5 bases). This CDR3 has 14 residues. V lost 5 bases and J lost 7, with 14 bases in between. Germline V gives CDR1 SGHNT, CDR2 YENEEA.

In this sample, this clone turned up a few times. The V gene is TRBV19, the J gene TRBJ1-3; D is perhaps TRBD1 (5 bases). Between the trimmed V and J ends, which lost 0 bases and 2 bases, there was a span of 8 bases. Per germline, CDR1 LNHDA and CDR2 SQIVND (reference sequence). This CDR3 is built from 15 residues. The CDR3 coding sequence is TGTGCCAGTAGTATAGATCAGGGAGCTGGAAACACCATATATTTT. Translated: CASSIDQGAGNTIYF.